This T cell receptor beta chain is from a study of cytomegalovirus exposure and HLA in healthy donors. Study summary: Approximately 85 million unique TCRs from HLA-typed donors were held in an early data release. Study-level findings and limits: V- and J-gene trimming in TCR beta was tied to a missense DCLRE1C variant by an analysis performed later.

A remark on this clone: Its specificity is unknown.

Both 60 Vbeta primers and 13 Jbeta primers went into the PCR. Generated by immunoSEQ multiplex PCR, the TCRdb table keeps only in-frame clones and is missing some. The table lists 150,000 to 200,000 clones, 77% of them singletons, with 1.6% in the top ten. The material sequenced was PBMCs. The clonotype originates from a woman aged 30 to 39 in good health and CMV-seronegative.

CDR3 bases: TGTGCCAGCAGTCCACAGGGACAATTGAACTATGGCTACACCTTC. It encodes CASSPQGQLNYGYTF. V is TRBV6-1 and J is TRBJ1-2; TRBD1 is a possible D gene (6 bases). V dropped 5 bases and J dropped 2 bases, with 15 bases sitting between them. Germline V gene data show CDR1 as MNHNS and CDR2 as SASEGT. CDR3 length: 15 residues.